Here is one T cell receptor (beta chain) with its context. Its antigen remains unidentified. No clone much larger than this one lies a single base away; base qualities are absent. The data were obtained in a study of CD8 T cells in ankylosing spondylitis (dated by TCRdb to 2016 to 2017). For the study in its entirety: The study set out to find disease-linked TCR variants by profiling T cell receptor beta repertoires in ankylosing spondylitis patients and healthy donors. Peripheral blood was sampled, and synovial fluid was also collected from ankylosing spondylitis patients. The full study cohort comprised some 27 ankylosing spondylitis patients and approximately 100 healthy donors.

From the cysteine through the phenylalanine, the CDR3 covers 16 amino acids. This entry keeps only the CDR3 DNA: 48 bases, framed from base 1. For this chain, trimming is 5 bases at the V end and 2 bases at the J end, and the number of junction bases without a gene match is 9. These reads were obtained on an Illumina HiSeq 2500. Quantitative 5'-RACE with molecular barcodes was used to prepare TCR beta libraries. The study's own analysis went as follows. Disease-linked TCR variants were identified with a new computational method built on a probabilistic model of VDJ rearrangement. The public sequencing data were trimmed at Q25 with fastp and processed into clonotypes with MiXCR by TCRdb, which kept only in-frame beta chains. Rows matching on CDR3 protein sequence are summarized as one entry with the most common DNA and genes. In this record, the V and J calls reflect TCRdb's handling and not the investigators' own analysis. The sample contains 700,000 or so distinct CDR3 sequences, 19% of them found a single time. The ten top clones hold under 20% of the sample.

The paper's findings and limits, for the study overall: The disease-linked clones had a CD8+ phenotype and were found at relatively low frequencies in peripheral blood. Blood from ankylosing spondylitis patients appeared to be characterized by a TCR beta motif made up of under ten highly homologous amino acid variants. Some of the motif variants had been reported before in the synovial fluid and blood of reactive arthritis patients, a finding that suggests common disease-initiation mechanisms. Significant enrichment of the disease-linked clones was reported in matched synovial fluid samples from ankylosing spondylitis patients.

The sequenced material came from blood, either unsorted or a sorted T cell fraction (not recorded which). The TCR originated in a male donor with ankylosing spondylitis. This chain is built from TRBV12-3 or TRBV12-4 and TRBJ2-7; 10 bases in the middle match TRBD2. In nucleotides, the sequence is TGTGCCAGCAGTACAACGACTAGCGGGCGAACCTACGAGCAGTACTTC. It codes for CASSTTTSGRTYEQYF.